One and the same sample provided the 5 T cell receptor beta chains below, sequenced in a study of blood T cell repertoires in COVID-19 (dated by TCRdb to 2019 to 2021). Libraries were made using the immunoSEQ multiplex PCR assay. The clones in this table, taken by TCRdb from immuneACCESS, are in-frame only. Not every clone is retained; where verified, under half of the shortfall comes from an unresolved V gene, and the cause of the rest is unknown. The sample data list roughly 380,000 clones, and around 87% of these were observed just once. 1% to 1.5% of the sample goes to the ten largest clones. The specimen sequenced was PBMCs or T cells enriched from blood (not recorded which). These receptor sequences come from a man under 40 who had recovered from COVID-19.

This sequence joins TRBV9 and TRBJ1-3; the D is unclear. The CDR3 length is 16 residues. Trimming took 1 base from V and 0 from J, leaving 11 bases between them. CDR1 and CDR2 from the germline V gene are SGDLS and YYNGEE. The CDR3 spells CASSVLDSPSGNTIYF. The CDR3 nucleotides are TGTGCCAGCAGCGTATTAGACTCTCCCTCTGGAAACACCATATATTTT. Complete variable domain (other parts from reference TRBV9 and TRBJ1-3): DSGVTQTPKHLITATGQRVTLRCSPRSGDLSVYWYQQSLDQGLQFLIQYYNGEERAKGNILERFSAQQFPDLHSELNLSSLELGDSALYFCASSVLDSPSGNTIYFGEGSWLTVV.

The chain links TRBV11-2 to TRBJ2-7; 7 bases are a match to TRBD1. Germline CDR1 SGHAT, CDR2 FQNNGV. V was clipped by 0 bases and J by 2 bases; unmatched bases: 4. This CDR3 comprises 15 residues. The CDR3 loop reads CASSLEGGPTYEQYF. CDR3 nucleotides: TGTGCCAGCAGCTTAGAAGGGGGCCCTACCTACGAGCAGTACTTC.

J is TRBJ2-7 and V is TRBV14; TRBD1 is a possible D gene (5 bases). The germline CDR1 and CDR2 sequences are SGHDN and FVKESK. This CDR3 is 14 amino acids long. Trimming stripped 2 bases from V and 6 bases from J, with 14 bases between. The CDR3 here is CASSQRGPGIEQYF. The DNA of the CDR3 is TGTGCCAGCAGCCAAAGGGGTCCCGGCATCGAGCAGTACTTC.

This chain links TRBV5-4 with TRBJ2-1; D gene unclear. Germline V CDR1 and CDR2: SGHNT, YYREEE (reference sequence). The CDR3 runs 16 residues. The V end was cut by 0 bases, the J end by 0 bases, with 10 bases between. This CDR3 is CASSLGRLSSYNEQFF. The CDR3 bases are TGTGCCAGCAGCTTGGGTCGCCTTAGCTCCTACAATGAGCAGTTCTTC.

This chain's CDR3 is CASSSRQGAGNTIYF. The DNA of the CDR3 is TGTGCCAGCAGCTCGCGACAGGGGGCTGGAAACACCATATATTTT. V and J are TRBV5-4 and TRBJ1-3; 9 bases fit TRBD1. CDR1 is SGHNT, CDR2 YYREEE, per germline (reference sequence). This CDR3 contains 15 residues. Losses at the gene ends were 3 bases for V and 2 bases for J; bases not matched to a gene: 3.